The rows below give T cell receptor beta chains drawn from one sample of a study of cytomegalovirus exposure and HLA in healthy donors. Only in-frame clones appear in the TCRdb table, and some are missing; sequencing was by immunoSEQ multiplex PCR. The sample shows about 93,000 clones, 78% of them seen only once. Sequencing was performed on PBMCs. These receptors came from a woman between 40 and 50 years old in good health and CMV-seronegative. The CDR3 runs from the conserved cysteine through the conserved F or W. A D gene is named only where the DNA matches it firmly. Size values are once, few and many counts, or a class for expanded clones, and some rows have none.

d_call: .
j_call: TRBJ2-7
clone_size: .
v_call: TRBV4-2
cdr3_aa: CASSQETDSSYEQYF
cdr3_nt: TGTGCCAGCAGCCAAGAGACAGACAGCTCCTACGAGCAGTACTTC

d_call: .
j_call: TRBJ1-6
clone_size: .
v_call: TRBV5-4
cdr3_aa: CASSGTTGVNSPLHF
cdr3_nt: TGTGCCAGCAGCGGAACTACAGGTGTTAATTCACCCCTCCACTTT

d_call: .
j_call: TRBJ2-3
clone_size: .
v_call: TRBV28
cdr3_aa: CASSLSSAGKDTQYF
cdr3_nt: TGTGCCAGCAGTTTATCCTCCGCGGGGAAAGATACGCAGTATTTT

d_call: .
j_call: TRBJ1-5
clone_size: .
v_call: TRBV19
cdr3_aa: CASSIDGGGGKPQHF
cdr3_nt: TGTGCCAGTAGTATAGACGGGGGCGGGGGGAAGCCCCAGCATTTT

d_call: .
j_call: TRBJ2-5
clone_size: .
v_call: TRBV15
cdr3_aa: CATNRGSEETQYF
cdr3_nt: TGTGCCACCAATAGGGGTTCGGAGGAGACCCAGTACTTC

d_call: TRBD1
j_call: TRBJ1-2
clone_size: .
v_call: TRBV18
cdr3_aa: CASSPRTGDNGYTF
cdr3_nt: TGTGCCAGCTCCCCTAGGACAGGGGATAATGGCTACACCTTC

d_call: .
j_call: TRBJ2-5
clone_size: .
v_call: TRBV27
cdr3_aa: CASRSYQETQYF
cdr3_nt: TGTGCCAGCCGTAGCTACCAAGAGACCCAGTACTTC

d_call: .
j_call: TRBJ1-1
clone_size: .
v_call: TRBV27
cdr3_aa: CASSLARRANTEAFF
cdr3_nt: TGTGCCAGCAGTTTAGCGCGCAGGGCGAACACTGAAGCTTTCTTT

d_call: TRBD1
j_call: TRBJ2-7
clone_size: .
v_call: TRBV5-4
cdr3_aa: CASSRTGAYEQYF
cdr3_nt: TGTGCCAGCAGCCGAACAGGGGCCTACGAGCAGTACTTC

d_call: TRBD2
j_call: TRBJ2-1
clone_size: .
v_call: TRBV6-4
cdr3_aa: CASSRSGGGDEQFF
cdr3_nt: TGTGCCAGCAGTCGATCGGGAGGTGGAGATGAGCAGTTCTTC

d_call: .
j_call: TRBJ1-1
clone_size: .
v_call: TRBV19
cdr3_aa: CASKSGAFWGNTEAFF
cdr3_nt: TGTGCCAGTAAATCTGGGGCTTTCTGGGGGAACACTGAAGCTTTCTTT

d_call: TRBD1
j_call: TRBJ1-2
clone_size: .
v_call: TRBV7-3
cdr3_aa: CASSLGYGQGHTF
cdr3_nt: TGTGCCAGCAGCCTAGGGTACGGACAGGGACACACCTTC

d_call: .
j_call: TRBJ1-1
clone_size: .
v_call: TRBV6-6
cdr3_aa: CASHQGVTEAFF
cdr3_nt: TGTGCCAGCCACCAAGGGGTAACTGAAGCTTTCTTT

d_call: .
j_call: TRBJ2-3
clone_size: .
v_call: TRBV28
cdr3_aa: CASSLPRSGQYF
cdr3_nt: TGTGCCAGCAGTTTACCCCGGAGTGGGCAGTATTTT

d_call: .
j_call: TRBJ2-5
clone_size: .
v_call: TRBV4-2
cdr3_aa: CASSQMGGMVETQYF
cdr3_nt: TGTGCCAGCAGCCAAATGGGGGGAATGGTTGAGACCCAGTACTTC

d_call: .
j_call: TRBJ1-2
clone_size: .
v_call: TRBV2
cdr3_aa: CASSQGTGTNYGYTF
cdr3_nt: TGTGCCAGCAGCCAAGGCACAGGGACTAACTATGGCTACACCTTC

d_call: .
j_call: TRBJ2-3
clone_size: .
v_call: TRBV7-9
cdr3_aa: CASSLVQGGAADTQYF
cdr3_nt: TGTGCCAGCAGCTTAGTACAGGGAGGGGCCGCAGATACGCAGTATTTT

d_call: .
j_call: TRBJ2-2
clone_size: few
v_call: TRBV10-3
cdr3_aa: CATRRAVNTGELFF
cdr3_nt: TGTGCCACCCGGCGAGCGGTAAACACCGGGGAGCTGTTTTTT

d_call: .
j_call: TRBJ1-4
clone_size: .
v_call: TRBV18
cdr3_aa: CASSPTGPRGEKLFF
cdr3_nt: TGTGCCAGCTCACCTACCGGGCCTCGAGGGGAAAAACTGTTTTTT

d_call: .
j_call: TRBJ1-4
clone_size: once
v_call: TRBV5-1
cdr3_aa: CASSVTGYNEKLFF
cdr3_nt: TGCGCCAGCAGCGTCACAGGGTATAATGAAAAACTGTTTTTT

d_call: TRBD2
j_call: TRBJ2-3
clone_size: .
v_call: TRBV19
cdr3_aa: CASSPRRTSGSTDTQYF
cdr3_nt: TGTGCCAGTAGTCCTCGTCGGACTAGCGGGAGCACAGATACGCAGTATTTT

d_call: .
j_call: TRBJ2-7
clone_size: .
v_call: TRBV14
cdr3_aa: CASSQFQDYEQYF
cdr3_nt: TGTGCCAGCAGCCAGTTTCAGGACTACGAGCAGTACTTC

d_call: .
j_call: TRBJ2-7
clone_size: .
v_call: TRBV19
cdr3_aa: CASSSRGYEQYF
cdr3_nt: TGTGCCAGTAGTTCCAGGGGATACGAGCAGTACTTC

d_call: .
j_call: TRBJ2-5
clone_size: .
v_call: TRBV7-8
cdr3_aa: CASSLLTGGETQYF
cdr3_nt: TGTGCCAGCAGCTTACTGACAGGCGGAGAGACCCAGTACTTC

d_call: .
j_call: TRBJ1-2
clone_size: .
v_call: TRBV5-6
cdr3_aa: CASSPLDRVGNYGYTF
cdr3_nt: TGTGCCAGCAGCCCGTTGGACAGAGTGGGAAACTATGGCTACACCTTC

d_call: .
j_call: TRBJ2-1
clone_size: .
v_call: TRBV2
cdr3_aa: CASTLALASNEQFF
cdr3_nt: TGTGCCAGCACCCTAGCACTAGCCTCCAATGAGCAGTTCTTC

d_call: TRBD2
j_call: TRBJ2-4
clone_size: few
v_call: TRBV5-6
cdr3_aa: CASSSGPTSGDIQYF
cdr3_nt: TGTGCCAGCAGCTCCGGTCCCACTAGCGGGGACATTCAGTACTTC

d_call: TRBD1
j_call: TRBJ1-1
clone_size: .
v_call: TRBV6-5
cdr3_aa: CASRHEDRATEAFF
cdr3_nt: TGTGCCAGCAGACACGAGGACAGGGCCACTGAAGCTTTCTTT

d_call: .
j_call: TRBJ2-3
clone_size: .
v_call: TRBV2
cdr3_aa: CASNWRDTDTQYF
cdr3_nt: TGTGCCAGCAACTGGCGGGACACAGATACGCAGTATTTT

d_call: .
j_call: TRBJ1-2
clone_size: .
v_call: TRBV6-5
cdr3_aa: CASSYGKGSGSSGYTF
cdr3_nt: TGTGCCAGCAGTTATGGGAAGGGTTCGGGATCGAGTGGCTACACCTTC

d_call: .
j_call: TRBJ2-3
clone_size: .
v_call: TRBV6-5
cdr3_aa: CASNPFGGTDTQYF
cdr3_nt: TGTGCCAGCAACCCTTTCGGGGGCACAGATACGCAGTATTTT

d_call: .
j_call: TRBJ1-2
clone_size: .
v_call: TRBV5-1
cdr3_aa: CASSLALEARGYTF
cdr3_nt: TGCGCCAGCAGCTTGGCCCTGGAGGCGCGGGGCTACACCTTC

d_call: TRBD1
j_call: TRBJ1-1
clone_size: few
v_call: TRBV10-3
cdr3_aa: CATGLTGATGTEAFF
cdr3_nt: TGTGCCACCGGACTGACAGGGGCTACCGGGACTGAAGCTTTCTTT

d_call: .
j_call: TRBJ1-1
clone_size: .
v_call: TRBV15
cdr3_aa: CATSISGNTEAFF
cdr3_nt: TGTGCCACCAGCATATCAGGGAACACTGAAGCTTTCTTT

d_call: .
j_call: TRBJ2-5
clone_size: .
v_call: TRBV7-3
cdr3_aa: CASSPGSGETQYF
cdr3_nt: TGTGCCAGCAGTCCAGGGTCTGGAGAGACCCAGTACTTC

d_call: .
j_call: TRBJ1-2
clone_size: .
v_call: TRBV5-1
cdr3_aa: CASSPLDRQYGYTF
cdr3_nt: TGCGCCAGCAGTCCTCTAGACAGGCAGTATGGCTACACCTTC

d_call: TRBD1
j_call: TRBJ1-6
clone_size: .
v_call: TRBV7-9
cdr3_aa: CASSLGPGGLNSPLHF
cdr3_nt: TGTGCCAGCAGCTTAGGCCCAGGGGGCTTGAATTCACCCCTCCACTTT

d_call: .
j_call: TRBJ2-7
clone_size: .
v_call: TRBV9
cdr3_aa: CASSPIRALGSEQYF
cdr3_nt: TGTGCCAGCAGCCCTATCAGGGCCCTGGGATCCGAGCAGTACTTC

d_call: .
j_call: TRBJ2-1
clone_size: .
v_call: TRBV19
cdr3_aa: CASSPRGYNEQFF
cdr3_nt: TGTGCCAGTAGTCCCCGGGGATACAATGAGCAGTTCTTC

d_call: TRBD1
j_call: TRBJ2-5
clone_size: .
v_call: TRBV5-6
cdr3_aa: CASSKDRRETQYF
cdr3_nt: TGTGCCAGCAGCAAGGACAGGCGGGAGACCCAGTACTTC

d_call: .
j_call: TRBJ1-1
clone_size: .
v_call: TRBV20-1
cdr3_aa: CSARRGGEAFF
cdr3_nt: TGCAGTGCTAGGAGGGGGGGAGAAGCTTTCTTT

d_call: TRBD1
j_call: TRBJ2-7
clone_size: few
v_call: TRBV7-9
cdr3_aa: CASSSGTDSYEQYF
cdr3_nt: TGTGCCAGCAGCTCCGGGACAGACTCCTACGAGCAGTACTTC

d_call: .
j_call: TRBJ1-1
clone_size: .
v_call: TRBV9
cdr3_aa: CASSVAGGSKTEAFF
cdr3_nt: TGTGCCAGCAGCGTAGCTGGGGGGTCGAAGACTGAAGCTTTCTTT

d_call: TRBD1
j_call: TRBJ2-7
clone_size: .
v_call: TRBV15
cdr3_aa: CATSWDRGSEQYF
cdr3_nt: TGTGCCACCAGCTGGGACAGGGGAAGCGAGCAGTACTTC

d_call: .
j_call: TRBJ2-7
clone_size: .
v_call: TRBV9
cdr3_aa: CASSVGGTVTYEQYF
cdr3_nt: TGTGCCAGCAGCGTTGGAGGGACGGTAACCTACGAGCAGTACTTC

d_call: .
j_call: TRBJ2-3
clone_size: few
v_call: TRBV5-1
cdr3_aa: CASRLTRDTQYF
cdr3_nt: TGCGCCAGCAGGCTCACTAGAGATACGCAGTATTTT

d_call: TRBD2
j_call: TRBJ2-7
clone_size: .
v_call: TRBV18
cdr3_aa: CASSPTSGSLNEQYF
cdr3_nt: TGTGCCAGCTCACCGACTAGCGGGAGTCTAAACGAGCAGTACTTC

d_call: TRBD1
j_call: TRBJ1-5
clone_size: .
v_call: TRBV18
cdr3_aa: CASSVTGDQPQHF
cdr3_nt: TGTGCCAGCTCAGTGACAGGGGACCAGCCCCAGCATTTT

d_call: TRBD1
j_call: TRBJ2-2
clone_size: .
v_call: TRBV10-1
cdr3_aa: CASSEWTGNTGELFF
cdr3_nt: TGCGCCAGCAGTGAGTGGACAGGGAACACCGGGGAGCTGTTTTTT

d_call: TRBD1
j_call: TRBJ2-1
clone_size: .
v_call: TRBV5-4
cdr3_aa: CASSLTGRGILNEQFF
cdr3_nt: TGTGCCAGCAGCTTGACGGGCAGGGGGATTTTAAATGAGCAGTTCTTC

d_call: TRBD1
j_call: TRBJ1-1
clone_size: .
v_call: TRBV19
cdr3_aa: CASRGQVNTEAFF
cdr3_nt: TGTGCCAGCCGGGGACAGGTGAACACTGAAGCTTTCTTT

d_call: .
j_call: TRBJ2-7
clone_size: few
v_call: TRBV7-2
cdr3_aa: CASSLEDSGPLRGGQYF
cdr3_nt: TGTGCCAGCAGCTTAGAAGATAGCGGCCCTTTAAGGGGCGGACAGTACTTC

d_call: .
j_call: TRBJ2-1
clone_size: .
v_call: TRBV5-8
cdr3_aa: CASARESSYNEQFF
cdr3_nt: TGTGCCAGCGCACGGGAGTCGTCCTACAATGAGCAGTTCTTC

d_call: TRBD1
j_call: TRBJ2-2
clone_size: .
v_call: TRBV6-1
cdr3_aa: CASSEDRGDTGELFF
cdr3_nt: TGTGCCAGCAGTGAGGACAGGGGAGACACCGGGGAGCTGTTTTTT

d_call: .
j_call: TRBJ2-7
clone_size: .
v_call: TRBV27
cdr3_aa: CASKSSYEQYF
cdr3_nt: TGTGCCAGCAAGAGCTCCTACGAGCAGTACTTC

d_call: TRBD1
j_call: TRBJ2-7
clone_size: .
v_call: TRBV5-6
cdr3_aa: CASSWTGSTYEQYF
cdr3_nt: TGTGCCAGCAGCTGGACAGGGAGCACCTACGAGCAGTACTTC

d_call: TRBD2
j_call: TRBJ2-1
clone_size: .
v_call: TRBV7-9
cdr3_aa: CASSPRTSGRVDEQFF
cdr3_nt: TGTGCCAGCAGCCCCCGGACTAGCGGGAGGGTCGATGAGCAGTTCTTC

d_call: TRBD1
j_call: TRBJ1-2
clone_size: .
v_call: TRBV11-2
cdr3_aa: CASSLGVGTGGCGYTF
cdr3_nt: TGTGCCAGCAGCTTAGGGGTCGGGACAGGAGGCTGCGGCTACACCTTC

d_call: TRBD1
j_call: TRBJ2-7
clone_size: once
v_call: TRBV19
cdr3_aa: CASSPLVGGVDEQYF
cdr3_nt: TGTGCCAGTAGTCCCTTGGTAGGGGGCGTCGACGAGCAGTACTTC

d_call: .
j_call: TRBJ1-1
clone_size: .
v_call: TRBV28
cdr3_aa: CASRTPGKGAEAFF
cdr3_nt: TGTGCCAGCAGAACGCCAGGGAAAGGGGCTGAAGCTTTCTTT